This T cell receptor beta chain originates from a study of CD8+ T cells in alopecia areata (dated 2018 in TCRdb). Context from the whole study: The treated patients took part in an open-label pilot trial in which moderate-to-severe alopecia areata was treated with oral tofacitinib at 5 to 10 mg twice daily. Patients stayed on tofacitinib for 6 to 18 months and then had 6 months of follow-up off drug so that delayed response and recurrence could be assessed. In both human patients and the C3H/HeJ mouse model, the study applied high-throughput TCRbeta sequencing to look at T cell clonal expansion in alopecia areata. Human TCRbeta sequencing covered scalp tissue and sorted CD4+ and CD8+ peripheral blood T cells from patchy and totalis/universalis alopecia areata patients and healthy controls. Patients on tofacitinib were biopsied at baseline and after 4 and 24 weeks of treatment, and several of the patients also had a later scalp biopsy. Scalp clonality was compared among normal scalp (n=4), patchy alopecia areata scalp (n=8), and alopecia totalis/universalis scalp (n=8). The RNA source kit depended on sample type: the PAXgene miRNA kit for fixed scalp, the miRNeasy kit for PBMCs, and the RNeasy kit for mouse skin. TCRbeta CDR3 regions were amplified by immunoSEQ multiplex PCR with 35 Vbeta forward and 13 Jbeta reverse primers. The research as a whole found: Higher clonality and more expanded CD8+ clones were observed in lesional scalp than in normal scalp, particularly in alopecia totalis/universalis, a finding suggestive of antigenic drive. Unlike mouse skin, where gammadelta T cells dominate, normal human skin contains resident alphabeta T cells that get sequenced too, which complicates analysis of the scalp TCR repertoire. Compared with mice, TCR sequences shared between patients were less clear, possibly partly because of HLA diversity across the patient population.

Per the publication, the time point label means: baseline before oral tofacitinib. Peripheral blood and lesional scalp punch biopsies were obtained from patients with alopecia areata. PBMCs were isolated by density centrifugation and stained for CD3, CD4 and CD8, after which CD4+ and CD8+ T cells were sorted on a FACSAria. This clone was counted between two and nine times. Its antigen specificity is not known. No per-base quality is available; no much larger clone lies one base away. The receptor library was made with the immunoSEQ multiplex PCR assay. For TCR sequencing, RNA was extracted from every sample and reverse transcribed into cDNA to serve as template. SuperScript III was used to make first-strand cDNA, primed with a 2:1 mix of oligo-dT and random hexamers. A synthetic immune receptor repertoire was used to assess amplification bias, and residual bias was removed computationally. The authors' analysis ran thus. Raw reads were preprocessed to remove errors, and CDR3 was defined according to IMGT conventions as the region from the conserved cysteine to phenylalanine. Clonality was computed as 1 minus the Shannon entropy, with the entropy normalized by log2 of the number of productive unique TCRs. Whether scalp clones were CD4 or CD8 was inferred by matching scalp TCRbeta sequences against CD4 and CD8 repertoires sorted from blood. TCRdb re-hosts the immuneACCESS table, in-frame sequences only. Its copies lack some clones; in the studies checked, an unresolved V gene accounts for under half of them, and the cause for the rest is not known. The V and J calls and clone size are taken from that table; D and trimming were inferred from the DNA. Counted in this sample were 150,000 to 200,000 clones; over 50% of them appeared once. Approximately 15% of the sample lies in the top ten.

This receptor was identified in a human donor with alopecia areata. The material sequenced was CD4+ T cells sorted from blood, taken at week 0.

The CDR3 protein sequence reads: CASTRSGGAPDTQYF. In nucleotide form, the sequence is TGTGCCAGCACCCGGAGCGGGGGGGCCCCAGATACGCAGTATTTT. The sequence joins TRBV7-3 to TRBJ2-3; 10 junctional bases match TRBD2. The V end gives up 7 bases and the J end 4 bases, leaving 8 bases in the junction not matched to a gene. From cysteine to phenylalanine, the CDR3 is 15 amino acids long. The entry retains the CDR3 DNA only, 45 bases that are in frame from base 1. From the germline V gene, CDR1 is SGHTA and CDR2 is FQGTGA.